These T cell receptor beta chains were read from a single sample in a study of T cell changes during pregnancy in multiple sclerosis. TCRdb keeps only in-frame clones here, not all; method: immunoSEQ multiplex PCR. The top ten hold approximately 1.9% of the sample, which has around 51,000 clones, 90% to 95% seen once. Specimen: peripheral blood, collected in the second trimester of pregnancy. These receptors were collected from a female donor with multiple sclerosis, enrolled in a pregnancy study. Each CDR3 is given with its conserved first and last residue. D genes are given only for firm matches. Where a row states a size, it is once, few, many or the class of an expanded clone; other rows omit it.

v_call	j_call	d_call	clone_size	cdr3_aa	cdr3_nt
TRBV25-1	TRBJ2-2	TRBD1	-	CASGVTGVPGELFF	TGTGCCAGCGGGGTCACAGGGGTCCCCGGGGAGCTGTTTTTT
TRBV27	TRBJ2-2	-	-	CASTAWYPNTGELFF	TGTGCCAGTACAGCCTGGTACCCGAACACCGGGGAGCTGTTTTTT
TRBV5-1	TRBJ2-7	TRBD1	-	CASSVATGQGTYEQYF	TGCGCCAGCAGCGTAGCGACGGGACAGGGGACCTACGAGCAGTACTTC
TRBV7-2	TRBJ1-2	-	once	CASSLVQGTYGYTF	TGTGCCAGCAGCTTAGTGCAGGGGACCTATGGCTACACCTTC
TRBV27	TRBJ1-3	TRBD1	-	CASTTQGASLYF	TGTGCCAGCACCACGCAGGGGGCGAGTTTATATTTT
TRBV7-8	TRBJ2-5	-	-	CASSLGQLKETQYF	TGTGCCAGCAGCTTAGGACAGCTAAAAGAGACCCAGTACTTC
TRBV18	TRBJ1-3	-	-	CASSPQSGGSGNTIYF	TGTGCCAGCTCACCTCAAAGCGGGGGCTCTGGAAACACCATATATTTT
TRBV5-5	TRBJ2-7	TRBD2	-	CASSFTAGGMYEQYF	TGTGCCAGCAGCTTCACGGCGGGAGGAATGTACGAGCAGTACTTC
TRBV5-4	TRBJ2-2	TRBD2	few	CASSLAAGELFF	TGTGCCAGCAGCCTAGCGGCCGGGGAGCTGTTTTTT
TRBV27	TRBJ2-3	TRBD2	-	CASSQNQGRGADTQYF	TGTGCCAGCAGCCAAAACCAGGGGCGGGGGGCAGATACGCAGTATTTT
TRBV5-6	TRBJ2-4	TRBD1	-	CASSGGTGGLVAKNIQYF	TGTGCCAGCAGCGGGGGGACAGGGGGCTTAGTAGCCAAAAACATTCAGTACTTC
TRBV29-1	TRBJ1-2	-	-	CSVDGQGLGYTF	TGCAGCGTTGATGGGCAGGGGCTGGGCTACACCTTC
TRBV4-3	TRBJ1-4	-	-	CASSHHAGQSGEKLFF	TGCGCCAGCAGCCACCACGCGGGTCAGTCGGGCGAAAAACTGTTTTTT
TRBV30	TRBJ2-1	TRBD2	-	CAWNTSGRANEQFF	TGTGCCTGGAATACTAGCGGGAGGGCCAATGAGCAGTTCTTC
TRBV29-1	TRBJ2-1	-	-	CSVRSPLFGQFF	TGCAGCGTTCGGTCCCCCCTATTCGGGCAGTTCTTC
TRBV6-6	TRBJ2-7	TRBD1	-	CASSYRTGQVSYEQYF	TGTGCCAGCAGTTACCGGACAGGCCAAGTGTCCTACGAGCAGTACTTC
TRBV4-3	TRBJ2-7	TRBD2	-	CASSQDLPSAGGPYEQYF	TGCGCCAGCAGCCAAGACCTACCATCAGCGGGAGGGCCCTACGAGCAGTACTTC